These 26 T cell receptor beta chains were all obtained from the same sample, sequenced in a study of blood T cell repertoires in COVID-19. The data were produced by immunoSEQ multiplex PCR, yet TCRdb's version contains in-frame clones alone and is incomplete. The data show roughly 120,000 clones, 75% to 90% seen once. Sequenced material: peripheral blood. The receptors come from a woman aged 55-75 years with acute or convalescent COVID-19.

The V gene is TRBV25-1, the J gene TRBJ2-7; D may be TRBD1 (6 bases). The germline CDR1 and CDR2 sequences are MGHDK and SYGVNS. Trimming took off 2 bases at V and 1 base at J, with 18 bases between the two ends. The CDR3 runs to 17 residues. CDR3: CASSEGLAQGDSYEQYF. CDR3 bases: TGTGCCAGCAGTGAAGGGCTCGCACAGGGCGATTCCTACGAGCAGTACTTC.

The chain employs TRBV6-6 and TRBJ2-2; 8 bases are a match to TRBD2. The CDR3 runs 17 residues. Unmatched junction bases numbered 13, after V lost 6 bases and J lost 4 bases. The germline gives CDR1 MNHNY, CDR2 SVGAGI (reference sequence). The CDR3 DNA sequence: TGTGCCAGCAGCCGAATCTCCCGCGGGAGGAGCACCGGGGAGCTGTTTTTT. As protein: CASSRISRGRSTGELFF.

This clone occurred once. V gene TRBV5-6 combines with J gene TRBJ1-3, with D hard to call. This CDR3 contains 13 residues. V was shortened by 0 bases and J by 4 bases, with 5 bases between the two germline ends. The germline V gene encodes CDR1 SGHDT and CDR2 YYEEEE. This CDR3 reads CASSLALGNTIYF. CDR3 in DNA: TGTGCCAGCAGCTTGGCCCTAGGAAACACCATATATTTT.

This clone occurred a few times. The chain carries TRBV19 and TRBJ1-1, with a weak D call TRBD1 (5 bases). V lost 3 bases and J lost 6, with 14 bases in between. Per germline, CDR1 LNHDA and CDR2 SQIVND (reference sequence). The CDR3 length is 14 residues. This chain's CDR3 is CASSIQGSSAEAFF. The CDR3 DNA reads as TGTGCCAGTAGTATTCAGGGATCTTCCGCTGAAGCTTTCTTT.

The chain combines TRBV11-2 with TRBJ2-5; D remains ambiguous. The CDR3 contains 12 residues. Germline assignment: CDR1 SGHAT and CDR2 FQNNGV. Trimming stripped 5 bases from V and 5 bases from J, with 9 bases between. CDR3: CASSAGSETQYF. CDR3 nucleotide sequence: TGTGCCAGCAGCGCCGGGTCGGAGACCCAGTACTTC.

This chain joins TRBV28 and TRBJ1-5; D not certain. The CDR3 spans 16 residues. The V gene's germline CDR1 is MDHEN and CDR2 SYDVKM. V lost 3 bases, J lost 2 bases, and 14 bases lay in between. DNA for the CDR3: TGTGCCAGCAGTTTCTTTTCTCTTCGCGGCAATCAGCCCCAGCATTTT. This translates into CASSFFSLRGNQPQHF.

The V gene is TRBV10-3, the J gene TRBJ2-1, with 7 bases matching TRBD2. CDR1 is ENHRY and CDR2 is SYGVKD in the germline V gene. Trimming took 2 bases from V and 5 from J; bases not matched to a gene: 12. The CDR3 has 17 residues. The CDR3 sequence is CAISESLGLAAHNEQFF. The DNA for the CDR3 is TGTGCCATCAGTGAGAGCCTAGGGCTAGCGGCCCACAATGAGCAGTTCTTC.

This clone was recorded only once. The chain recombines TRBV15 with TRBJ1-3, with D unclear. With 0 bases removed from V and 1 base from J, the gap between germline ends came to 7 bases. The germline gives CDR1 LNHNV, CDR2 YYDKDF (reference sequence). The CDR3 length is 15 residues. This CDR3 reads CATSRDLLSGNTIYF. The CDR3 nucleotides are TGTGCCACCAGCAGAGATCTCCTGTCTGGAAACACCATATATTTT. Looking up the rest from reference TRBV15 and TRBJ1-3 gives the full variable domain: DAMVIQNPRYQVTQFGKPVTLSCSQTLNHNVMYWYQQKSSQAPKLLFHYYDKDFNNEADTPDNFQSRRPNTSFCFLDIRSPGLGDTAMYLCATSRDLLSGNTIYFGEGSWLTVV.

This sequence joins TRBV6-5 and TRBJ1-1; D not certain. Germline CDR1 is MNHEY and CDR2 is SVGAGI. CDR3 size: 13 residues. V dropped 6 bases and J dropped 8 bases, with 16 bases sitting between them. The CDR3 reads CASRPVPTSEAFF. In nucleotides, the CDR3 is TGTGCCAGCAGACCCGTTCCCACATCAGAAGCTTTCTTT.

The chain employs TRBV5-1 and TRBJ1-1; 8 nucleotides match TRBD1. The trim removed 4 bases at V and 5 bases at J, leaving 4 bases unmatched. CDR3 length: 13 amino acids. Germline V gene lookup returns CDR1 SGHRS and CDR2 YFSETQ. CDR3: CASSVTGETEAFF. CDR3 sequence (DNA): TGCGCCAGCAGCGTGACAGGGGAGACTGAAGCTTTCTTT.

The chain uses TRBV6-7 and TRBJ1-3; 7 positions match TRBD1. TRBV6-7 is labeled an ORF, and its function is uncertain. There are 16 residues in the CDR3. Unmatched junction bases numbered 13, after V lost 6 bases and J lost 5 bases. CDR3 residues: CASSPGQTMCRNTIYF. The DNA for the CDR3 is TGTGCCAGCAGCCCGGGACAGACTATGTGCCGAAACACCATATATTTT.

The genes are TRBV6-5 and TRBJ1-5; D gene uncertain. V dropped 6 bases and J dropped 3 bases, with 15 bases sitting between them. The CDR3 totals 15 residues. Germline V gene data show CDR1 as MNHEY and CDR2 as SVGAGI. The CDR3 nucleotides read TGTGCCAGCAGGGCCCCCTTCACCTCCAATCAGCCCCAGCATTTT. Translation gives CASRAPFTSNQPQHF.

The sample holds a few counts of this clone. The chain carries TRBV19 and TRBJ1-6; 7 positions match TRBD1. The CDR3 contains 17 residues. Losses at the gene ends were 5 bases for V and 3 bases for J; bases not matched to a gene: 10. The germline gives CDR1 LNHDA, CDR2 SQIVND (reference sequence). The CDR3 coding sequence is TGTGCCAGTAGTGCCCCGACAGGGTCGATCTATAATTCACCCCTCCACTTT. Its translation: CASSAPTGSIYNSPLHF.

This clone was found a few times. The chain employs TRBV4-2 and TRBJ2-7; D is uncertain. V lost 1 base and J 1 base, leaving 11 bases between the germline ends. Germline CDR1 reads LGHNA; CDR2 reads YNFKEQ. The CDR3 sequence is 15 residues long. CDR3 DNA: TGTGCCAGCAGCCAAGCTCCATCGGGTTCCTACGAGCAGTACTTC. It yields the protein CASSQAPSGSYEQYF.

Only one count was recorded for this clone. This chain's CDR3 is CASSLTGGPGNEQFF. The DNA for the CDR3 is TGTGCCAGCAGCTTAACGGGAGGGCCCGGTAATGAGCAGTTCTTC. The chain employs TRBV7-9 and TRBJ2-1, with 8 bases aligning to TRBD2. After removal of 2 bases from V and 7 bases from J, the junction contained 7 bases not matched to a gene. Germline V CDR1 and CDR2: SEHNR, FQNEAQ (reference sequence). This CDR3 has 15 residues.

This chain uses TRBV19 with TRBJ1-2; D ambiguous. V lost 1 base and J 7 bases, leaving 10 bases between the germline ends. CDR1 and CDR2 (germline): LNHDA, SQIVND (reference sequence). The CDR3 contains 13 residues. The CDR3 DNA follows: TGTGCCAGTAGTATAGCCGGGATTGGTGGCTACACCTTC. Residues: CASSIAGIGGYTF.

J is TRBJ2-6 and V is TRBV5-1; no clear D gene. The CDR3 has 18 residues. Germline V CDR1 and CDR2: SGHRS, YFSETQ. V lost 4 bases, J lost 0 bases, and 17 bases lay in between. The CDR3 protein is CASSNRVWRNSGANVLTF. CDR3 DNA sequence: TGCGCCAGCAGCAACCGCGTCTGGCGGAACTCTGGGGCCAACGTCCTGACTTTC.

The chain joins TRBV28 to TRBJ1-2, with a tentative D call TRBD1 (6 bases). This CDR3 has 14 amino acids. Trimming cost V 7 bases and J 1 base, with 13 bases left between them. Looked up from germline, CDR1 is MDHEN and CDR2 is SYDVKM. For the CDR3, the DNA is TGTGCCAGCACCCGGACAGTCAGTAACTATGGCTACACCTTC. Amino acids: CASTRTVSNYGYTF.

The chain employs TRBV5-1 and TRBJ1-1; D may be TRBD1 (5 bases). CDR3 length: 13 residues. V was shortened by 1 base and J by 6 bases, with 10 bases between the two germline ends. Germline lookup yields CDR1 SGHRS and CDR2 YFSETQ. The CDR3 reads CASSLYGAAEAFF. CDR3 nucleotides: TGCGCCAGCAGCTTGTATGGGGCGGCTGAAGCTTTCTTT. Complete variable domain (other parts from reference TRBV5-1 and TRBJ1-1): KAGVTQTPRYLIKTRGQQVTLSCSPISGHRSVSWYQQTPGQGLQFLFEYFSETQRNKGNFPGRFSGRQFSNSRSEMNVSTLELGDSALYLCASSLYGAAEAFFGQGTRLTVV.

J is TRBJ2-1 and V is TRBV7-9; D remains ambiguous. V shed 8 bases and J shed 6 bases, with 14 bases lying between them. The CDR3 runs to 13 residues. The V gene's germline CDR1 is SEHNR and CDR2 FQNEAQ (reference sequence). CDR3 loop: CASVDFPSNEQFF. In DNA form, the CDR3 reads TGTGCCAGCGTCGACTTTCCATCCAATGAGCAGTTCTTC. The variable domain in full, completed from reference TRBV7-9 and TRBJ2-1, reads DTGVSQNPRHKITKRGQNVTFRCDPISEHNRLYWYRQTLGQGPEFLTYFQNEAQLEKSRLLSDRFSAERPKGSFSTLEIQRTEQGDSAMYLCASVDFPSNEQFFGPGTRLTVL.

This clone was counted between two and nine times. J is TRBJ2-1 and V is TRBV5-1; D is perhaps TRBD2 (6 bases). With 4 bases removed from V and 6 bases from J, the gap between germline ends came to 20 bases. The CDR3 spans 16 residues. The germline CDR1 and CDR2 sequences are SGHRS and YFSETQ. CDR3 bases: TGCGCCAGCAGCGCCCAACCCGGGGGTGTAGGCAATGAGCAGTTCTTC. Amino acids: CASSAQPGGVGNEQFF.

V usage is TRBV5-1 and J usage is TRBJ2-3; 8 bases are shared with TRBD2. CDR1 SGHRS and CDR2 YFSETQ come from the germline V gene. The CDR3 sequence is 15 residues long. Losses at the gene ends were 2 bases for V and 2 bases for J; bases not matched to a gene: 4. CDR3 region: CASSLELAATDTQYF. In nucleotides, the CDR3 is TGCGCCAGCAGCTTAGAACTAGCGGCCACAGATACGCAGTATTTT.

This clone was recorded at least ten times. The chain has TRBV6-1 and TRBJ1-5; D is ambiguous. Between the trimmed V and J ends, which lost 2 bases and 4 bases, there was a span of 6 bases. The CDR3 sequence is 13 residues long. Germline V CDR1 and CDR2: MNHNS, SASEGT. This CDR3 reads CASSEHSNQPQHF. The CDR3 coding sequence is TGTGCCAGCAGTGAACACTCAAATCAGCCCCAGCATTTT.

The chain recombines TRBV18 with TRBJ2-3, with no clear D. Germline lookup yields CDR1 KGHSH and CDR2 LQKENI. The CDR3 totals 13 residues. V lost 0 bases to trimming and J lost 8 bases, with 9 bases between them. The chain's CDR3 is CASSPPSGGTQYF. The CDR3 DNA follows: TGTGCCAGCTCACCACCATCAGGTGGTACGCAGTATTTT.

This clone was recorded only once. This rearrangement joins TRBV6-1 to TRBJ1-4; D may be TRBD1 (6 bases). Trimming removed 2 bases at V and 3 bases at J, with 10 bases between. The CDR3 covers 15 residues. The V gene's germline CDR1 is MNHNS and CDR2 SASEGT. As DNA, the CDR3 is TGTGCCAGCAGTGAATGGGGGCGGGCTAATGAAAAACTGTTTTTT. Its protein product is CASSEWGRANEKLFF.

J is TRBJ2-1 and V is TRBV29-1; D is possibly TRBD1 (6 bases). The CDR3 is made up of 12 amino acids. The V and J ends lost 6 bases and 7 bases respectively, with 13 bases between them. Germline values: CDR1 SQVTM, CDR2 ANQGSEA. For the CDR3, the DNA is TGCAGCGTAGGGGGACGGGGAAATGAGCAGTTCTTC. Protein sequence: CSVGGRGNEQFF.